The 26 T cell receptor beta chains below all came from one sample that was sequenced in a study of blood T cell repertoires in COVID-19. Method: immunoSEQ multiplex PCR; TCRdb's copy keeps in-frame clones and lacks some. The data show fewer than 200,000 clones, 65% to 90% seen once. What was sequenced was PBMCs or T cells enriched from blood (not recorded which). The receptors derive from a woman aged 55-75 years with acute COVID-19.

The V call is TRBV30, the J call TRBJ1-1; D call uncertain. CDR1 is GTSNPN, CDR2 SVGIG, per germline (reference sequence). The CDR3 totals 13 residues. V dropped 2 bases and J dropped 0 bases, with 7 bases sitting between them. CDR3 coding DNA: TGTGCCTGGAGTAGAGTCATGAACACTGAAGCTTTCTTT. Translation gives CAWSRVMNTEAFF. Full variable domain (rest looked up from reference TRBV30 and TRBJ1-1): SQTIHQWPATLVQPVGSPLSLECTVEGTSNPNLYWYRQAAGRGLQLLFYSVGIGQISSEVPQNLSASRPQDRQFILSSKKLLLSDSGFYLCAWSRVMNTEAFFGQGTRLTVV.

The V and J genes are TRBV28 and TRBJ1-5; D gene unclear. This CDR3 is built from 12 residues. The V gene lost 1 base and the J gene lost 5 bases, with 3 bases spanning the gap. Germline V gene data show CDR1 as MDHEN and CDR2 as SYDVKM. The CDR3 nucleotides read TGTGCCAGCAGTTTATCTTATCAGCCCCAGCATTTT. Its protein product is CASSLSYQPQHF.

The chain combines TRBV6-2 or TRBV6-3 with TRBJ1-6; 8 bases are shared with TRBD1. J lost 7 bases, V lost 8 bases, and 4 bases had no gene match. The CDR3 has 13 residues. Germline CDR1 and CDR2: MNHEY and SVGEGT. CDR3 protein: CASRRDRNSPLHF. The CDR3 DNA follows: TGTGCCAGCCGCCGGGACAGGAATTCACCCCTCCACTTT.

V and J are TRBV6-2 or TRBV6-3 and TRBJ1-2; D is ambiguous. Per the germline V gene, CDR1 is MNHEY and CDR2 is SVGEGT. The length of the CDR3 is 14 residues. V lost 0 bases to trimming and J lost 4 bases, with 9 bases between them. The CDR3 sequence: CASSYSGGGYGYTF. The CDR3 DNA reads as TGTGCCAGCAGTTACTCTGGAGGCGGCTATGGCTACACCTTC.

This clone was seen once. CDR3 nucleotide sequence: TGTGCCAGCAGTTACTCGAGAGGGCGCCTCCACTTT. Its protein is CASSYSRGRLHF. The V gene is TRBV6-2 or TRBV6-3, the J gene TRBJ1-6; D gene uncertain. The CDR3 loop spans 12 amino acids. V was cut by 0 bases and J by 15 bases, with 9 bases left in between. CDR1 MNHEY and CDR2 SVGEGT come from the germline V gene.

The chain has TRBV19 and TRBJ2-6; D remains ambiguous. Trimming took off 5 bases at V and 0 bases at J, with 17 bases between the two ends. The CDR3 spans 18 residues. Germline V gene lookup returns CDR1 LNHDA and CDR2 SQIVND (reference sequence). This chain's CDR3 is CASSYFDPRISGANVLTF. The DNA for the CDR3 is TGTGCCAGTAGTTACTTCGACCCTAGAATCTCTGGGGCCAACGTCCTGACTTTC.

In nucleotides, the CDR3 is TGTGCCAGCAGCTATCCCCCTAGCGGGAGTAGGTGCGAGCAGTACTTC. This encodes CASSYPPSGSRCEQYF. The genes are TRBV21-1 and TRBJ2-7; the table's D call of TRBD2 was not tested on the DNA. TRBV21-1 is labeled a pseudogene. The length of the CDR3 is 16 residues.

This rearrangement joins TRBV25-1 to TRBJ1-1; D perhaps matches TRBD1 (5 bases). V was trimmed by 7 bases and J by 10 bases, leaving 16 bases between them. CDR1 is MGHDK, CDR2 SYGVNS, per germline. The CDR3 totals 12 residues. The CDR3, as DNA: TGTGCCAGCACCCAGTTCCCGCAGGGAGCTTTCTTT. Protein: CASTQFPQGAFF.

The rearrangement uses TRBV6-5 and TRBJ2-1, with 8 bases fitting TRBD1. The CDR3 has 14 amino acids. CDR1 MNHEY and CDR2 SVGAGI come from the germline V gene. The ends lost 5 bases at V and 5 bases at J; junction bases unmatched: 5. CDR3 loop: CASSRTGPDNEQFF. CDR3 DNA: TGTGCCAGCAGTCGGACAGGGCCCGACAATGAGCAGTTCTTC.

The chain is built from TRBV11-3 and TRBJ2-1; 9 nucleotides match TRBD2. CDR1 is SGHNT and CDR2 is YENEEA in the germline V gene. Trimming at V came to 0 bases and at J to 8 bases, leaving 11 bases not matched to a gene. This CDR3 is built from 17 residues. CDR3 amino acids: CASSLDRSLAGKDEQFF. The CDR3 bases are TGTGCCAGCAGCTTAGATCGATCGCTAGCGGGGAAAGATGAGCAGTTCTTC.

The CDR3 DNA reads TGTGCCAGCGACAGGGGTGGAAACACCATATATTTT. Translation gives CASDRGGNTIYF. V and J are TRBV12-3 or TRBV12-4 and TRBJ1-3; 8 bases match TRBD1. The CDR3 covers 12 residues. Trimming cost V 8 bases and J 3 bases; bases outside gene matches: 0.

This clone was counted a single time. This chain connects TRBV27 to TRBJ1-6; 8 bases align to TRBD1. The length of the CDR3 is 18 residues. From germline, CDR1 is MNHEY and CDR2 SMNVEV (reference sequence). The V gene end was trimmed by 5 bases and the J gene end by 0 bases; junction bases not matched to a gene: 9. Written as DNA, the CDR3 is TGTGCCAGCAGTCGGGACAGGAGGCGGAGCTCCTATAATTCACCCCTCCACTTT. Translating gives CASSRDRRRSSYNSPLHF.

The chain employs TRBV7-9 and TRBJ2-5; possibly TRBD2 for D (6 bases). Trimming stripped 1 base from V and 4 bases from J, with 16 bases between. This CDR3 has 16 residues. Germline values: CDR1 SEHNR, CDR2 FQNEAQ (reference sequence). The CDR3 bases are TGTGCCAGCAGCTTAGGGGTACTAGCTCCGGCAGAGACCCAGTACTTC. Its translation: CASSLGVLAPAETQYF.

In the case of this clone: Other DNA sequences within the sample encode an identical CDR3. V is TRBV7-2 and J is TRBJ1-4; the D is unclear. Deletions cut 1 base from V and 2 bases from J, with 5 bases between. Germline lookup yields CDR1 SGHTA and CDR2 FQGNSA. The CDR3 has 14 residues. CDR3 sequence: CASSLGGTNEKLFF. CDR3 nucleotide sequence: TGTGCCAGCAGCTTAGGAGGGACTAATGAAAAACTGTTTTTT.

This clone turned up a few times. The V and J genes are TRBV4-3 and TRBJ1-2, with a possible D match to TRBD1 (6 bases). Trimming cost V 4 bases and J 1 base, with 13 bases left between them. The CDR3 length is 15 residues. From germline, CDR1 is LGHNA and CDR2 YSLEER. In nucleotides, the CDR3 is TGCGCCAGCAGCCCTCGGACAGAACTTAACTATGGCTACACCTTC. Translating it yields CASSPRTELNYGYTF.

CDR3 region: CASSYPNGQGGYEQYF. As DNA, the CDR3 is TGTGCCAGCAGTTACCCGAACGGACAGGGTGGATACGAGCAGTACTTC. The genes are TRBV6-6 and TRBJ2-7; 8 positions agree with TRBD1. Looked up from germline, CDR1 is MNHNY and CDR2 is SVGAGI (reference sequence). The V and J ends lost 2 bases and 4 bases, in that order; junction bases with no gene match: 10. CDR3 length: 16 residues.

This sequence joins TRBV19 and TRBJ2-6, with 8 bases identical to TRBD1. V lost 2 bases, J lost 0 bases, and 12 bases stayed unmatched. CDR1 is LNHDA, CDR2 SQIVND, per germline (reference sequence). There are 20 residues in the CDR3. The CDR3 is CASSIFSPGQGSSGANVLTF. The CDR3 bases are TGTGCCAGTAGTATATTTTCCCCTGGACAGGGATCCTCTGGGGCCAACGTCCTGACTTTC.

The rearrangement joins TRBV7-2 to TRBJ1-1; weak D call: TRBD1 (6 bases). The CDR3 has 15 amino acids. Trimming left V 5 bases short and J 1 base short, with 14 bases between. Germline values: CDR1 SGHTA, CDR2 FQGNSA. CDR3 bases: TGTGCCAGCAGCGAACCGGGACACCCGAACACTGAAGCTTTCTTT. Amino acids: CASSEPGHPNTEAFF.

V usage is TRBV5-6 and J usage is TRBJ2-3; TRBD2 agrees at 14 bases. CDR1 and CDR2 from the germline V gene are SGHDT and YYEEEE. This CDR3 spans 17 amino acids. Losses at the gene ends were 0 bases for V and 2 bases for J; bases not matched to a gene: 2. CDR3 nucleotides: TGTGCCAGCAGCTTGGGACTAGCGGGGGGGCTCACAGATACGCAGTATTTT. This translates into CASSLGLAGGLTDTQYF.

The J gene is TRBJ2-7, the V gene TRBV7-9; TRBD1 might be the D (5 bases). CDR1 and CDR2 (germline): SEHNR, FQNEAQ (reference sequence). The CDR3 extends over 13 amino acids. Trimming cost V 3 bases and J 3 bases, with 9 bases left between them. The CDR3 bases are TGTGCCAGCAGCTTGAAGGGGCTCTACGAGCAGTACTTC. It translates to CASSLKGLYEQYF.

This rearrangement joins TRBV15 to TRBJ1-4; D not certain. Germline lookup yields CDR1 LNHNV and CDR2 YYDKDF (reference sequence). With 8 bases removed from V and 4 bases from J, the gap between germline ends came to 8 bases. The CDR3 covers 12 residues. The CDR3 DNA sequence: TGTGCCACCCGCCGGGGTAATGAAAAACTGTTTTTT. This gives the protein CATRRGNEKLFF.

The chain is built from TRBV7-8 and TRBJ1-2; 11 bases fit TRBD1. The germline V gene encodes CDR1 SGHVS and CDR2 FQNEAQ. Trimming took 0 bases from V and 4 from J; bases not matched to a gene: 1. The CDR3 has 15 residues. The CDR3 here is CASSLAGTGGYGYTF. Written as DNA, the CDR3 is TGTGCCAGCAGCTTAGCCGGGACAGGGGGCTATGGCTACACCTTC.

The CDR3 loop reads CASRGGGTEAFF. CDR3 in DNA: TGTGCCAGCAGAGGGGGTGGCACTGAAGCTTTCTTT. The chain recombines TRBV27 with TRBJ1-1; D perhaps matches TRBD1 (6 bases). Germline-derived CDR1 and CDR2 are MNHEY and SMNVEV (reference sequence). The V end was cut by 6 bases, the J end by 4 bases, with 9 bases between. The length of the CDR3 is 12 residues.

This clone showed up just a few times. The chain carries TRBV20-1 and TRBJ1-1; D is unresolved. Germline values: CDR1 DFQATT, CDR2 SNEGSKA (reference sequence). The CDR3 runs 15 residues. With 3 bases removed from V and 4 bases from J, the gap between germline ends came to 18 bases. This CDR3 reads CSASPARTLGTEAFF. The DNA for the CDR3 is TGCAGTGCTAGTCCTGCCAGAACCCTTGGCACTGAAGCTTTCTTT.

This chain joins TRBV6-2 or TRBV6-3 and TRBJ1-2; D remains unclear. V lost 0 bases and J 6 bases, leaving 8 bases between the germline ends. This CDR3 spans 13 amino acids. Looked up from germline, CDR1 is MNHEY and CDR2 is SVGEGT. The CDR3 DNA follows: TGTGCCAGCAGTTACTCCGGGTTGAATGGCTACACCTTC. Residues: CASSYSGLNGYTF.

The rearrangement joins TRBV12-3 or TRBV12-4 to TRBJ2-7, with D perhaps TRBD2 (6 bases). The ends were cut back, 5 bases at V and 6 bases at J, with 8 bases in the middle. CDR3 length: 11 amino acids. The CDR3 bases are TGTGCCAGCAGTAAGCGGGCCGAGCAGTACTTC. This translates into CASSKRAEQYF.